These T cell receptor beta chains were read from a single sample in a study of blood T cells in healthy people across ages. TCRdb re-analysed the 5' RACE reads in MiXCR, keeping a single row per CDR3 protein. The sample carries about 1.7 million distinct CDR3 sequences, 28% recorded once. What was sequenced was blood. The receptors shown here come from a woman between 25 and 40 years old in good health. Both conserved end residues are part of each CDR3.

cdr3_length | v_call | cdr3_aa
15 | TRBV4-1 | CASSQVGTGDGTQYF
17 | TRBV20-1 | CSARDPVRSAPTDTQYF
16 | TRBV11-2 | CASSFTMGQTLYGYTF
12 | TRBV28 | CASSLALAEQFF
14 | TRBV10-2 | CASTERGAQETQYF
13 | TRBV4-1 | CASSQDREQPQHF
17 | TRBV7-9 | CASNRLAGGPSTDTQYF
14 | TRBV6-6 | CASSRLRGDYGYTF
16 | TRBV20-1 | CSAREGSAALTYEQYF
17 | TRBV4-1 | CASSLGTSGSWAGELFF
15 | TRBV5-1 | CASSLEPGHGDEQYF
17 | TRBV4-3 | CASSQGQIGQWYNEQFF
14 | TRBV29-1 | CSVRQGAGNQPQHF
16 | TRBV10-3 | CAISERSGATTDTQYF
18 | TRBV5-5 | CASSPGQDASSGANVLTF
16 | TRBV4-3 | CASSQELTGSSYEQYF
12 | TRBV28 | CASSLLQAGQYF
15 | TRBV5-6 | CASSFSGRPNYGYTF
17 | TRBV5-1 | CASSSPAGTSGEVAQFF
13 | TRBV7-3 | CASSGGTRGEQFF
16 | TRBV4-2 | CASSQEGLLSNYGYTF
16 | TRBV3-1 | CASSLPGEPNQETQYF
15 | TRBV6-2/TRBV6-3 | CASSYEGSVWNEQYF
17 | TRBV7-2 | CASSLPLGRQGAYGYTF
15 | TRBV29-1 | CSVSGRHANTGELFF
21 | TRBV12-3/TRBV12-4 | CASSDKNRDKGHPFTYNEQFF
13 | TRBV28 | CASSALAVGELFF
14 | TRBV20-1 | CSATGTGERQPQHF
14 | TRBV20-1 | CSASLGGSAYEQYF
21 | TRBV11-1 | CASSLGLRITETSGSINEQFF
14 | TRBV9 | CASCRDGPQETQYF
14 | TRBV2 | CASRPRTNQETQYF
15 | TRBV20-1 | CSAAMAGSGTYEQYF
14 | TRBV20-1 | CSASQSGSYNEQYF
15 | TRBV2 | CASSGLAGIRDTQYF
11 | TRBV7-2 | CASSRQFEQFF
14 | TRBV6-2/TRBV6-3 | CASSYSAGGAEQFF
13 | TRBV6-5 | CASSYSRDKTQFF
13 | TRBV11-1 | CASSPSRDRESYF
15 | TRBV20-1 | CSAGDSGDLTGEPFF
9 | TRBV29-1 | CSVPFPQYF
11 | TRBV29-1 | CSPQGAYEQYF
14 | TRBV20-1 | CSARVLAGYNEQFF
14 | TRBV12-3/TRBV12-4 | CASSPGQGANEQYF
13 | TRBV29-1 | CSASGFYTDTQYF
14 | TRBV5-5 | CASSLGLAANEQFF
17 | TRBV14 | CASSRAGGVWRSYEQYF
12 | TRBV20-1 | CSAGTGGYEQYF
14 | TRBV7-3 | CASSTDSGANEQFF
13 | TRBV28 | CASSFWGANGYTF
13 | TRBV20-1 | CSARAGQGLRYTF
15 | TRBV5-1 | CASSQLGTGVNERYF
18 | TRBV3-1 | CASSHPPEASGGIGELFF
16 | TRBV20-1 | CSAFGLARDGTDTQYF
15 | TRBV28 | CASSSWHSMNTEAFF
15 | TRBV29-1 | CSVHNPGTGVETQYF
16 | TRBV7-9 | CASSLEGGTYQETQYF